This T cell receptor beta chain stems from a study of cytomegalovirus exposure and HLA in healthy donors. Study conclusions and caveats: The classifier, whose performance was assessed in both the original and validation cohorts, reportedly diagnosed cytomegalovirus status with high specificity and sensitivity. Cytomegalovirus-associated status was assigned to approximately 160 TCR beta chains.

Germline CDR1 reads MNHEY; CDR2 reads SVGAGI. CDR3 length: 14 residues. Losses at the gene ends were 10 bases for V and 2 bases for J; bases not matched to a gene: 9. While the first cohort had fewer than 850 subjects, the donors belonged to the separate validation cohort of fewer than 150 subjects. The table came from immunoSEQ multiplex PCR; TCRdb's copy has only in-frame clones and leaves some out. The table lists 59,000 or so clones, roughly 89% of them singletons. Notes on this clone: What it recognizes is unknown.

This clonotype originated in a woman younger than 35 in good health and CMV-seronegative. The sequenced sample consisted of PBMCs. The chain links TRBV6-5 to TRBJ2-7, with TRBD1 identical over 9 bases. For the CDR3, the DNA is TGTGCCACCGCGTACAGGGGGCCCCCCTACGAGCAGTACTTC. It codes for CATAYRGPPYEQYF.